These 18 T cell receptor beta chains came from one sample sequenced in a study of blood T cells in healthy people across ages. A second PCR of about 7 to 12 cycles used a sample-barcoded 5' primer and a J-beta primer mix. TCRdb processed the 5' RACE reads anew with MiXCR; each CDR3 protein has one entry. The profile shows approximately 800,000 distinct CDR3 sequences, 58% of them singletons. The sample consisted of blood. The receptors here all came from a young man in good health.

This chain joins TRBV6-1 and TRBJ2-4; 11 positions match TRBD2. The assigned J gene may be wrong: the sequence end matches TRBJ2-5 better. Germline V lookup: CDR1 MNHNS, CDR2 SASEGT. The CDR3 loop spans 14 amino acids. The CDR3 DNA reads TGTGCCAGCGTCGATAGCGGGGGGGATGAGACCCAGTACTTC. It specifies CASVDSGGDETQYF.

The chain joins TRBV7-9 to TRBJ2-1, with D possibly called TRBD1 or TRBD2 (6 bases each). The CDR3 has 18 residues. Germline V gives CDR1 SEHNR, CDR2 FQNEAQ (reference sequence). V lost 5 bases, J lost 8 bases, and 28 bases lay in between. CDR3 sequence: CASSGGRWRGFAFDEQFF. The CDR3 region has the DNA TGTGCCAGCAGCGGGGGCCGGTGGAGGGGATTCGCATTTGATGAGCAGTTCTTC. The entire variable domain, with the rest obtained from reference TRBV7-9 and TRBJ2-1, is as follows: DTGVSQNPRHKITKRGQNVTFRCDPISEHNRLYWYRQTLGQGPEFLTYFQNEAQLEKSRLLSDRFSAERPKGSFSTLEIQRTEQGDSAMYLCASSGGRWRGFAFDEQFFGPGTRLTVL.

The genes are TRBV29-1 and TRBJ2-1; tentative D call: TRBD1 (6 bases). CDR1 is SQVTM, CDR2 ANQGSEA, per germline. The V and J ends lost 6 bases and 9 bases respectively, with 12 bases between them. This CDR3 spans 11 amino acids. CDR3 residues: CSVLGAGEQFF. DNA of the CDR3: TGCAGCGTCCTGGGGGCGGGTGAGCAGTTCTTC.

This clonotype occurred once. Sequence at one end of the junction differs from germline and may be a read error. V is TRBV12-3 or TRBV12-4 and J is TRBJ2-3; D remains ambiguous. The CDR3 has 13 amino acids. In DNA form, the CDR3 reads TGTGCCAGCAGCAGTAGGATAACAGATGCGCAGTATTTT. Amino acid sequence: CASSSRITDAQYF.

To note about this clonotype: Compared with germline, one end of the junction differs, possibly owing to a read error. The chain couples TRBV2 to TRBJ2-3; 8 bases line up with TRBD2. CDR1 and CDR2 from the germline V gene are SNHLY and FYNNEI. The CDR3 totals 16 residues. CDR3 residues: CASSAIAGRFTDTRYF. CDR3 coding DNA: TGTGCCAGCAGCGCCATAGCGGGAAGGTTCACAGATACGCGGTATTTT.

V usage is TRBV2 and J usage is TRBJ2-7, with D maybe TRBD2 (6 bases). The J call may not be correct, given that the DNA end is closer to TRBJ2-5. CDR3 length equals 15 residues. Germline lookup yields CDR1 SNHLY and CDR2 FYNNEI. The CDR3 spells CASSPESLGGETQYF. In DNA form, the CDR3 reads TGTGCCAGCTCCCCCGAAAGCCTGGGAGGAGAGACCCAGTACTTC.

The chain employs TRBV9 and TRBJ2-1; TRBD2 might be the D (6 bases). The CDR3 covers 14 residues. Germline V gene data show CDR1 as SGDLS and CDR2 as YYNGEE. Trimming took 0 bases from V and 9 from J, leaving 13 bases between them. CDR3 bases: TGTGCCAGCAGCGTAGGGACTAAACTTGGTGAGCAGTTCTTC. Amino acid sequence: CASSVGTKLGEQFF.

The chain links TRBV7-8 to TRBJ2-3; 9 bases agree with TRBD2. The CDR3 totals 15 residues. The ends lost 5 bases at V and 3 bases at J; junction bases unmatched: 6. Germline V gene data show CDR1 as SGHVS and CDR2 as FQNEAQ. The CDR3 DNA follows: TGTGCCAGCAGCAAATGGACTAGCGAGACAGATACGCAGTATTTT. Amino acids: CASSKWTSETDTQYF.

The gene calls are TRBV5-6 and TRBJ2-5, with TRBD1 identical over 12 bases. The trim removed 3 bases at V and 2 bases at J, leaving 5 bases unmatched. The CDR3 has 16 amino acids. Germline CDR1 is SGHDT and CDR2 is YYEEEE. CDR3 amino acids: CASSYGTGGRQETQYF. The CDR3 DNA reads as TGTGCCAGCAGCTACGGGACAGGGGGCCGACAAGAGACCCAGTACTTC. Supplemented by reference TRBV5-6 and TRBJ2-5, the full variable domain reads DAGVTQSPTHLIKTRGQQVTLRCSPKSGHDTVSWYQQALGQGPQFIFQYYEEEERQRGNFPDRFSGHQFPNYSSELNVNALLLGDSALYLCASSYGTGGRQETQYFGPGTRLLVL.

The J gene is TRBJ2-7, the V gene TRBV4-2; D is possibly TRBD2 (5 bases). This CDR3 region has 14 residues. V shed 3 bases and J shed 6 bases, with 15 bases lying between them. CDR1 LGHNA and CDR2 YNFKEQ come from the germline V gene. The CDR3 protein is CASSHPDYRREQYF. The CDR3 DNA sequence: TGTGCCAGCAGCCATCCCGACTACCGCCGCGAGCAGTACTTC.

J is TRBJ2-2 and V is TRBV11-2; 12 positions match TRBD2. The germline CDR1 and CDR2 sequences are SGHAT and FQNNGV. V lost 5 bases and J lost 10; bases outside the gene matches: 2. The CDR3 extends over 13 amino acids. The CDR3 reads CASSLAGGKELFF. Here the CDR3 DNA reads TGTGCCAGCAGCCTAGCGGGAGGGAAGGAGCTGTTTTTT. The variable domain in full, with the rest retrieved from reference TRBV11-2 and TRBJ2-2, is EAGVAQSPRYKIIEKRQSVAFWCNPISGHATLYWYQQILGQGPKLLIQFQNNGVVDDSQLPKDRFSAERLKGVDSTLKIQPAKLEDSAVYLCASSLAGGKELFFGEGSRLTVL.

This clonotype was picked up a small number of times. The rearrangement joins TRBV20-1 to TRBJ2-7, with TRBD2 matching 9 bases. CDR3 length: 15 residues. The trim removed 3 bases at V and 0 bases at J, leaving 6 bases unmatched. Germline V gene sequence: CDR1 DFQATT, CDR2 SNEGSKA (reference sequence). CDR3 nucleotides: TGCAGTGCTAGGGAACTAGCGGGCCCCTCCTACGAGCAGTACTTC. Residues: CSARELAGPSYEQYF.

Only one count was recorded for this clonotype. This sequence joins TRBV7-9 and TRBJ1-1; D gene unclear. Germline CDR1 and CDR2: SEHNR and FQNEAQ (reference sequence). With 4 bases removed from V and 1 base from J, the gap between germline ends came to 10 bases. CDR3 length: 14 amino acids. CDR3 in amino acids: CASSSWQANTEAFF. For the CDR3, the DNA is TGTGCCAGCAGCTCGTGGCAGGCGAACACTGAAGCTTTCTTT.

This clonotype was counted only a few times. The rearrangement uses TRBV7-9 and TRBJ2-3; D not certain. Per the germline V gene, CDR1 is SEHNR and CDR2 is FQNEAQ (reference sequence). The V and J ends lost 5 bases and 6 bases respectively, with 9 bases between them. The CDR3 has 12 residues. This chain's CDR3 is CASSRDGDTQYF. In nucleotides, the CDR3 is TGTGCCAGCAGCCGTGACGGGGATACGCAGTATTTT.

Of note for this clonotype: The junction departs from germline at one end; a sequencing error may be responsible. The chain links TRBV24-1 to TRBJ1-2, with D possibly being TRBD1 (6 bases). The CDR3 is 15 residues long. CDR1 is KGHDR and CDR2 is SFDVKD in the germline V gene. The CDR3, as DNA: TGTGCCACCAGTGATTCCCGGACAGCGAACTGTGGCTACACCTTC. This codes for CATSDSRTANCGYTF.

This clonotype was detected only a few times. The CDR3 DNA reads as TGTGCCATCGCCAGCGGGGGGGCGGGGGCCAATGAGCAGTTCTTC. Translation: CAIASGGAGANEQFF. This sequence joins TRBV10-3 and TRBJ2-1; TRBD2 matches at 10 bases. This CDR3 spans 15 amino acids. The V and J ends lost 8 bases and 6 bases, in that order; junction bases with no gene match: 10. CDR1 is ENHRY, CDR2 SYGVKD, per germline.

This CDR3 reads CASSLGGAGTGELFF. CDR3 nucleotides: TGCGCCAGCAGCTTAGGAGGGGCGGGCACCGGGGAGCTGTTTTTT. The chain uses TRBV5-1 and TRBJ2-2; D possibly corresponds to TRBD2 (6 bases). This CDR3 comprises 15 residues. Germline values: CDR1 SGHRS, CDR2 YFSETQ. The V gene lost 2 bases and the J gene lost 4 bases, with 12 bases spanning the gap.

This clonotype was recorded only once. V is TRBV25-1 and J is TRBJ2-5; 9 nucleotides line up with TRBD1. The J call may be faulty, since TRBJ2-7 better matches the DNA end. Germline-derived CDR1 and CDR2 are MGHDK and SYGVNS. The CDR3 is 15 amino acids. The CDR3 DNA follows: TGTGCCAGCAGTGACGTCGGACAGGGGTCCTACGAGCAGTACTTC. Translated, it gives CASSDVGQGSYEQYF.